These 32 T cell receptor beta chains share one sample of origin, sequenced in a study of blood T cell repertoires in COVID-19. Generated by immunoSEQ multiplex PCR, the TCRdb table keeps only in-frame clones and is missing some. This sample has some 70,000 clones, with nearly 80% found just once. Sequenced: peripheral blood. The receptors here all came from a human donor in a cohort sampled during active COVID-19.

The J gene is TRBJ1-3, the V gene TRBV5-1; D call uncertain. Trimming left V 4 bases short and J 4 bases short, with 6 bases between. From germline, CDR1 is SGHRS and CDR2 YFSETQ. The CDR3 totals 12 residues. CDR3 bases: TGCGCCAGCAGCCGGGAGGGAAACACCATATATTTT. Its protein product is CASSREGNTIYF.

The chain uses TRBV28 and TRBJ1-2; D may be TRBD1 (5 bases). The CDR3 totals 13 residues. Trimming pared 6 bases from V and 2 bases from J, leaving 10 bases between. The germline CDR1 and CDR2 sequences are MDHEN and SYDVKM. CDR3 loop: CASSLTVNYGYTF. CDR3 nucleotides: TGTGCCAGCAGCCTGACAGTGAACTATGGCTACACCTTC.

The count of this clone is one. The gene calls are TRBV3-1 (or the pseudogene TRBV3-2) and TRBJ2-1; possible D gene TRBD1, 5 bases. The length of the CDR3 is 15 residues. V lost 5 bases and J lost 5, with 16 bases in between. Per germline, CDR1 LGHDT and CDR2 YNNKEL (reference sequence). CDR3: CASSGTRGYNNEQFF. CDR3 DNA sequence: TGTGCCAGCAGCGGAACAAGGGGCTACAACAATGAGCAGTTCTTC.

This clone was recorded only once. The chain joins TRBV6-2 or TRBV6-3 to TRBJ1-5; maybe TRBD1 (5 bases). The CDR3 is 15 residues long. V was clipped by 0 bases and J by 6 bases, with 12 bases between them. In germline, CDR1 is MNHEY, CDR2 SVGEGT. CDR3 in amino acids: CASSYSGGRSQPQHF. As DNA, the CDR3 is TGTGCCAGCAGTTACTCGGGGGGAAGGAGTCAGCCCCAGCATTTT.

This clone is labeled as medium-sized. This rearrangement joins TRBV19 to TRBJ1-4; D is uncertain. CDR3 length: 13 amino acids. The V and J ends lost 6 bases and 0 bases respectively, with 5 bases between them. CDR1 and CDR2 (germline): LNHDA, SQIVND (reference sequence). The CDR3 coding sequence is TGTGCCAGTAGGGAGGCAACTAATGAAAAACTGTTTTTT. Translation: CASREATNEKLFF.

V and J are TRBV10-2 and TRBJ2-7, with TRBD2 identical over 10 bases. The CDR3 consists of 15 residues. Trimming took 6 bases from V and 4 from J; bases not matched to a gene: 9. The germline gives CDR1 WSHSY, CDR2 SAAADI. The DNA of the CDR3 is TGCGCCAGCAGCGAACTAGCGGGAACGACTTACGAGCAGTACGTC. It is translated as CASSELAGTTYEQYV.

The V and J genes are TRBV18 and TRBJ1-6; possibly TRBD1 for D (5 bases). CDR1 KGHSH and CDR2 LQKENI come from the germline V gene. The ends were cut back, 2 bases at V and 10 bases at J, with 18 bases in the middle. CDR3 length equals 16 residues. CDR3 DNA: TGTGCCAGCTCACCAGACGGGGGTGGGCTTCAATCACCCCTCCACTTT. It translates to CASSPDGGGLQSPLHF. Complete variable domain (other parts from reference TRBV18 and TRBJ1-6): NAGVMQNPRHLVRRRGQEARLRCSPMKGHSHVYWYRQLPEEGLKFMVYLQKENIIDESGMPKERFSAEFPKEGPSILRIQQVVRGDSAAYFCASSPDGGGLQSPLHFGNGTRLTVT.

This clone has just a few counts. The chain uses TRBV28 and TRBJ1-3; a possible D gene is TRBD1 (6 bases). The germline V gene encodes CDR1 MDHEN and CDR2 SYDVKM. Trimming took 6 bases from V and 4 from J, leaving 13 bases between them. There are 14 residues in the CDR3. The CDR3 sequence is CASSRLGQGNTIYF. In DNA form, the CDR3 reads TGTGCCAGCAGCCGCTTGGGACAAGGAAACACCATATATTTT.

The V call is TRBV5-5, the J call TRBJ1-5, with 7 bases aligning to TRBD1. V shed 4 bases, J shed 2 bases, and the junction held 6 bases outside the gene matches. This CDR3 has 15 residues. CDR1 SGHKS and CDR2 YYEKEE come from the germline V gene (reference sequence). The DNA for the CDR3 is TGTGCCAGCAGCAAACAGGGGTTTGGCAATCAGCCCCAGCATTTT. Encoded protein: CASSKQGFGNQPQHF. The complete variable domain, with remaining parts taken from reference TRBV5-5 and TRBJ1-5, reads DAGVTQSPTHLIKTRGQQVTLRCSPISGHKSVSWYQQVLGQGPQFIFQYYEKEERGRGNFPDRFSARQFPNYSSELNVNALLLGDSALYLCASSKQGFGNQPQHFGDGTRLSIL.

This rearrangement joins TRBV9 to TRBJ2-7; D possibly corresponds to TRBD2 (7 bases). The CDR3 totals 17 residues. Germline V gene sequence: CDR1 SGDLS, CDR2 YYNGEE. The CDR3 spells CASSGGGQGSSSDEQYV. The DNA for the CDR3 is TGTGCCAGCAGCGGGGGGGGCCAGGGCTCCTCCTCCGACGAGCAGTACGTC.

This clone was seen just once. The chain links TRBV6-5 to TRBJ2-7; tentative D call: TRBD1 (5 bases). This CDR3 region has 13 residues. CDR1 and CDR2 (germline): MNHEY, SVGAGI. V shed 6 bases and J shed 7 bases, with 16 bases lying between them. In DNA, the CDR3 is TGTGCCAGCAGCCGCACCCCGAAGGGGGAGCAGTACGTC. The encoded protein is CASSRTPKGEQYV.

The V gene is TRBV11-2, the J gene TRBJ1-6, with TRBD1 identical over 7 bases. Germline trimming cut 4 bases from V and 4 bases from J; bases unmatched to any gene: 7. The CDR3 runs to 16 residues. The V gene's germline CDR1 is SGHAT and CDR2 FQNNGV. The CDR3 coding sequence is TGTGCCAGCAGCTCCCCTCGGGGACAGTATAATTCACCCCTCCACTTT. Translating it yields CASSSPRGQYNSPLHF.

The chain joins TRBV28 to TRBJ1-2, with D tentatively TRBD1 (6 bases). The CDR3 has 14 residues. V shed 6 bases and J shed 7 bases, with 18 bases lying between them. Germline CDR1 and CDR2: MDHEN and SYDVKM. Here the CDR3 reads CASRALGARVGYTF. CDR3 nucleotide sequence: TGTGCCAGCAGGGCGTTGGGGGCGAGGGTTGGCTACACCTTC.

The sample holds a few counts of this clone. At one boundary the junction diverges from the germline segment, which might be a read error. The CDR3 DNA sequence: TGTGCCAGCAGTCTGAAGCGGGACACCACTCCCCATTTT. This translates into CASSLKRDTTPHF. The chain couples TRBV6-2 or TRBV6-3 to TRBJ1-1, with D perhaps matching TRBD1 (6 bases). The V gene's germline CDR1 is MNHEY and CDR2 SVGEGT. The CDR3 sequence is 13 residues long.

The rearrangement uses TRBV7-9 and TRBJ2-5, with 16 bases identical to TRBD2. The junction had 10 bases not matched to a gene; V was cut back by 5 bases and J by 7 bases. CDR3 length: 17 amino acids. The germline V gene encodes CDR1 SEHNR and CDR2 FQNEAQ (reference sequence). The CDR3 DNA reads TGTGCCAGCAGCCTCGACGGGACTAGCGGGAGGGCGGGGACCCAGTACTTC. This sequence encodes CASSLDGTSGRAGTQYF.

V gene TRBV7-3 combines with J gene TRBJ2-3; a possible D gene is TRBD2 (5 bases). The CDR3 extends over 17 amino acids. V lost 5 bases to trimming and J lost 1 base, with 19 bases between them. Germline CDR1 reads SGHTA; CDR2 reads FQGTGA. DNA of the CDR3: TGTGCCAGCAGCCCAAAGGCGGGCAGCACACGCACAGATACGCAGTATTTT. Residues: CASSPKAGSTRTDTQYF.

This sequence joins TRBV19 and TRBJ1-1; 10 nucleotides agree with TRBD1. The CDR3 runs to 16 residues. The germline gives CDR1 LNHDA, CDR2 SQIVND (reference sequence). The V and J ends lost 5 bases and 5 bases, in that order; junction bases with no gene match: 11. The CDR3 DNA is TGTGCCAGTAGTCCGCGGGACAGGGGAACTAGAACTGAAGCTTTCTTT. This translates into CASSPRDRGTRTEAFF. Variable domain in full (rest from reference TRBV19 and TRBJ1-1): DGGITQSPKYLFRKEGQNVTLSCEQNLNHDAMYWYRQDPGQGLRLIYYSQIVNDFQKGDIAEGYSVSREKKESFPLTVTSAQKNPTAFYLCASSPRDRGTRTEAFFGQGTRLTVV.

The rearrangement joins TRBV6-5 to TRBJ2-3, with D possibly being TRBD1 (6 bases). The CDR3 runs to 13 residues. Trimming left V 0 bases short and J 7 bases short, with 8 bases between. The germline V gene has CDR1 MNHEY and CDR2 SVGAGI. CDR3 nucleotides: TGTGCCAGCAGTTACTCGGGACAAAATACGCAGTATTTT. Translation gives CASSYSGQNTQYF.

As to this clone: The identical CDR3 is also encoded by other nucleotide sequences in the sample. This CDR3 is CASSLAGNTGELFF. The CDR3 nucleotides are TGCGCCAGCAGCTTGGCCGGGAACACCGGGGAGCTGTTTTTT. V and J are TRBV5-1 and TRBJ2-2; D ambiguous. The V end lost 0 bases, the J end lost 1 base, and 4 bases lay between the germline ends. The CDR3 is made up of 14 amino acids. CDR1 and CDR2 (germline): SGHRS, YFSETQ. The entire variable domain, with the rest obtained from reference TRBV5-1 and TRBJ2-2, is as follows: KAGVTQTPRYLIKTRGQQVTLSCSPISGHRSVSWYQQTPGQGLQFLFEYFSETQRNKGNFPGRFSGRQFSNSRSEMNVSTLELGDSALYLCASSLAGNTGELFFGEGSRLTVL.

The CDR3 loop reads CASSSWDRFTDTQYF. CDR3 bases: TGTGCCAGCAGCTCATGGGACAGATTCACAGATACGCAGTATTTT. The gene calls are TRBV5-6 and TRBJ2-3, with TRBD1 matching over 7 bases. The CDR3 has 15 residues. Germline values: CDR1 SGHDT, CDR2 YYEEEE. V trimming: 3 bases; J trimming: 2 bases; junction bases outside the gene matches: 6.

Of note for this clone: An end of the junction does not agree with germline; a read error may underlie this. This chain links TRBV7-8 with TRBJ2-1, with a tentative D call TRBD1 (6 bases). Germline CDR1 SGHVS, CDR2 FQNEAQ. This CDR3 has 15 residues. The CDR3 DNA is TGTGCCAGCAGCTCTCTCAGAGGGGGAGCGGATGAACAGTTCTTC. It specifies CASSSLRGGADEQFF.

The chain uses TRBV15 and TRBJ2-7; TRBD2 matches 8 bases. The CDR3 length is 16 residues. CDR1 is LNHNV, CDR2 YYDKDF, per germline (reference sequence). The trim removed 3 bases at V and 2 bases at J, leaving 9 bases unmatched. In DNA, the CDR3 is TGTGCCACCAGCAGGGGCATAGCGGGACCTCCCTACGAGCAGTACGTC. It encodes CATSRGIAGPPYEQYV.

V usage is TRBV4-1 and J usage is TRBJ2-6; 7 bases line up with TRBD2. The V gene's germline CDR1 is MGHRA and CDR2 YSYEKL. V was clipped by 0 bases and J by 8 bases; unmatched bases: 13. This CDR3 has 18 amino acids. The CDR3 is CASSQDRAFGGSTNVLTF. CDR3 nucleotides: TGCGCCAGCAGCCAAGATAGGGCGTTCGGGGGGTCAACCAACGTCCTGACTTTC.

This rearrangement joins TRBV7-9 to TRBJ2-7, with 7 bases that match TRBD1. Per germline, CDR1 SEHNR and CDR2 FQNEAQ (reference sequence). The V gene end was trimmed by 0 bases and the J gene end by 10 bases; junction bases not matched to a gene: 6. This CDR3 has 13 amino acids. Here the CDR3 DNA reads TGTGCCAGCAGCTTAGCGGAGAAGGGGGCCCAGTACGTC. The encoded protein is CASSLAEKGAQYV.

The chain links TRBV28 to TRBJ2-7; 7 nucleotides align to TRBD1. This CDR3 contains 14 residues. CDR1 and CDR2 (germline): MDHEN, SYDVKM. V shed 8 bases, J shed 1 base, and the junction held 8 bases outside the gene matches. The DNA of the CDR3 is TGTGCCAGCGCTAGTCAGGGGGAATCCTACGAGCAGTACTTC. This gives the protein CASASQGESYEQYF.

V is TRBV2 and J is TRBJ2-7; maybe TRBD2 (6 bases). The CDR3 sequence is 12 residues long. V shed 6 bases and J shed 8 bases, with 14 bases lying between them. Germline assignment: CDR1 SNHLY and CDR2 FYNNEI. The CDR3 DNA sequence: TGTGCCAGCAGACCACCGGAGGGCCAGCAGTACGTC. It encodes CASRPPEGQQYV.

As to this clone: Compared with germline, one end of the junction differs, possibly owing to a read error. The chain has TRBV6-5 and TRBJ2-1; 7 bases are a match to TRBD1. This CDR3 spans 12 amino acids. CDR1 and CDR2 (germline): MNHEY, SVGAGI. The CDR3 loop is CTSELGGSGQFF. In DNA form, the CDR3 reads TGTACCAGTGAATTAGGGGGCTCGGGGCAGTTCTTC.

V gene TRBV6-5 combines with J gene TRBJ2-1; 7 bases are shared with TRBD1. The junction had 6 bases not matched to a gene; V was cut back by 6 bases and J by 4 bases. This CDR3 is built from 14 residues. Germline assignment: CDR1 MNHEY and CDR2 SVGAGI. The CDR3 here is CASRPGQLYNEQFF. The DNA of the CDR3 is TGTGCCAGCAGACCGGGACAGTTATACAATGAGCAGTTCTTC.

The chain carries TRBV25-1 and TRBJ1-4; tentatively, D is TRBD1 (6 bases). V was clipped by 4 bases and J by 5 bases, with 11 bases between them. CDR3 length: 14 residues. Germline CDR1 is MGHDK and CDR2 is SYGVNS. The CDR3 is CASSGRGSNEKLFF. The CDR3 region has the DNA TGTGCCAGCAGTGGCAGGGGATCCAATGAAAAACTGTTTTTT.

The J gene is TRBJ2-5, the V gene TRBV24-1, with 9 bases matching TRBD1. This CDR3 has 14 residues. The germline gives CDR1 KGHDR, CDR2 SFDVKD. Trimming at V came to 7 bases and at J to 3 bases, leaving 5 bases not matched to a gene. The CDR3 is CATRGTGIKETQYF. The CDR3 DNA follows: TGTGCCACCAGAGGGACAGGGATTAAAGAGACCCAGTACTTC.

The rearrangement links TRBV19 to TRBJ1-6; D is perhaps TRBD1 (6 bases). Germline CDR1 reads LNHDA; CDR2 reads SQIVND (reference sequence). This CDR3 has 14 residues. V lost 5 bases, J lost 4 bases, and 9 bases lay in between. CDR3: CASSGQSYNSPLHF. The CDR3 DNA is TGTGCCAGTAGTGGACAGTCTTATAATTCACCCCTCCACTTT.

V usage is TRBV30 and J usage is TRBJ1-6; D is ambiguous. V lost 2 bases and J 8 bases, leaving 10 bases between the germline ends. This CDR3 has 13 residues. Germline V lookup: CDR1 GTSNPN, CDR2 SVGIG (reference sequence). The CDR3 reads CAWSNAPDSPLHF. The DNA for the CDR3 is TGTGCCTGGAGTAACGCGCCTGATTCACCCCTCCACTTT.